These T cell receptor beta chains were read from a single sample in a study of T cell responses to AZD1222 COVID-19 vaccine. Assay used: immunoSEQ multiplex PCR; TCRdb lists only in-frame clones, some missing. Among about 51,000 clones listed, over 85% were seen once. The sequencing here drew on peripheral blood, taken 28 days after the second AZD1222 dose. Receptor source: an adult who received the AZD1222 COVID-19 vaccine. The conserved cysteine and the conserved F or W are not part of the CDR3 here.

v_call	j_call	cdr3_aa
TRBV13	TRBJ2-6	ASSATGTAGANVLT
TRBV21-1	TRBJ2-7	ASSKGPGQGAYEQY
TRBV6-2/TRBV6-3	TRBJ2-2	ASSYFDARTGELF
TRBV7-2	TRBJ2-3	ASSTGPSTDTQY
TRBV6-5	TRBJ2-7	ASRMLVTSYEQY
TRBV5-6	TRBJ1-2	ASSLQGSRGYT
TRBV7-2	TRBJ2-5	ASSLWGLAGETQY
TRBV10-2	TRBJ1-3	ASAASLLGGNTIY
TRBV12-3/TRBV12-4	TRBJ2-1	AGAVGSYNEQF
TRBV28	TRBJ2-3	ASRASGTDTDTQY